These 10 T cell receptor beta chains originate from one sample sequenced in a study of blood T cell repertoires in COVID-19. The data were produced by immunoSEQ multiplex PCR, yet TCRdb's version contains in-frame clones alone and is incomplete. The sample holds under 350,000 clones, 83% seen once. The sample was peripheral blood. The receptors here all came from a man aged 55-75 years who had recovered from COVID-19.

This clone was counted between two and nine times. The chain combines TRBV9 with TRBJ1-1; a weak D match, TRBD1 (5 bases). V lost 3 bases and J 4 bases, leaving 13 bases between the germline ends. The CDR3 contains 14 residues. Germline lookup yields CDR1 SGDLS and CDR2 YYNGEE. CDR3 nucleotides: TGTGCCAGCAGCGAAAAATTAGGGGTCACTGAAGCTTTCTTT. This sequence encodes CASSEKLGVTEAFF.

V and J are TRBV15 and TRBJ1-5, with 7 nucleotides matching TRBD1. Per germline, CDR1 LNHNV and CDR2 YYDKDF (reference sequence). V shed 4 bases and J 6 bases; nucleotides not matched to a gene: 9. The CDR3 is made up of 15 amino acids. CDR3 sequence (DNA): TGTGCCACCAGCAACTCACAGGGGCTGCCTCAGCCCCAGCATTTT. Protein sequence: CATSNSQGLPQPQHF. Filled out from reference TRBV15 and TRBJ1-5, the complete variable domain reads DAMVIQNPRYQVTQFGKPVTLSCSQTLNHNVMYWYQQKSSQAPKLLFHYYDKDFNNEADTPDNFQSRRPNTSFCFLDIRSPGLGDTAMYLCATSNSQGLPQPQHFGDGTRLSIL.

The chain couples TRBV5-4 to TRBJ1-2; 8 nucleotides line up with TRBD1. CDR1 SGHNT and CDR2 YYREEE come from the germline V gene (reference sequence). There are 16 residues in the CDR3. Germline trimming cut 3 bases from V and 4 bases from J; bases unmatched to any gene: 11. The CDR3 DNA follows: TGTGCCAGCAGCTCCCCCGGGACAGGTTTCGGCTATGGCTACACCTTC. Amino acid sequence: CASSSPGTGFGYGYTF.

This clone was counted a single time. The chain employs TRBV5-1 and TRBJ2-3; 10 bases are shared with TRBD2. Germline V gives CDR1 SGHRS, CDR2 YFSETQ. Trimming at V came to 6 bases and at J to 4 bases, leaving 5 bases not matched to a gene. The CDR3 has 14 amino acids. The chain's CDR3 is CASKVSGRSDTQYF. The CDR3 DNA follows: TGCGCCAGCAAGGTTAGCGGGAGGTCAGATACGCAGTATTTT.

This clone was seen a few times. DNA of the CDR3: TGTGCCAGCAGCATCAGGGGGCTAGCTAATGAAAAACTGTTTTTT. It translates to CASSIRGLANEKLFF. This chain links TRBV7-9 with TRBJ1-4; 8 bases match TRBD1. J lost 3 bases, V lost 5 bases, and 5 bases had no gene match. Germline V CDR1 and CDR2: SEHNR, FQNEAQ (reference sequence). The CDR3 covers 15 residues.

The chain uses TRBV9 and TRBJ2-1; D is perhaps TRBD1 (6 bases). Germline V gene data show CDR1 as SGDLS and CDR2 as YYNGEE. V was clipped by 0 bases and J by 7 bases, with 11 bases between them. There are 14 residues in the CDR3. CDR3 sequence (DNA): TGTGCCAGCAGCGTAGTCGGGCAGGGGAATGAGCAGTTCTTC. It codes for CASSVVGQGNEQFF.

The chain uses TRBV10-3 and TRBJ1-1, with D possibly matching TRBD1 (5 bases). Trimming removed 2 bases from V and 0 bases from J, with 7 bases in between. The length of the CDR3 is 14 residues. Germline V lookup: CDR1 ENHRY, CDR2 SYGVKD. DNA of the CDR3: TGTGCCATCAGTGAGCGGGGGGTGAACACTGAAGCTTTCTTT. Translated: CAISERGVNTEAFF.

As DNA, the CDR3 is TGTGCCAGTAGTACGGGACAGGGGTACACCGGGGAGCTGTTTTTT. It specifies CASSTGQGYTGELFF. The chain employs TRBV19 and TRBJ2-2; TRBD1 aligns across 10 bases. Trimming cost V 4 bases and J 3 bases; bases outside gene matches: 2. The CDR3 loop spans 15 amino acids. CDR1 and CDR2 from the germline V gene are LNHDA and SQIVND (reference sequence).

V and J are TRBV28 and TRBJ1-5, with D tentatively TRBD1 (5 bases). V was pared by 6 bases and J by 2 bases, with 11 bases between. Germline CDR1 and CDR2: MDHEN and SYDVKM. The length of the CDR3 is 14 residues. The CDR3 sequence is CASRSRGGNQPQHF. CDR3 bases: TGTGCCAGCAGGAGTCGGGGGGGCAATCAGCCCCAGCATTTT.

The chain uses TRBV5-4 and TRBJ2-3, with 11 bases lining up with TRBD2. Germline CDR1 is SGHNT and CDR2 is YYREEE (reference sequence). The CDR3 covers 16 residues. J was trimmed by 2 bases and V by 0 bases; bases with no gene match: 2. CDR3 in DNA: TGTGCCAGCAGCTTGGTAGCGGGGGGGGTCACAGATACGCAGTATTTT. It is translated as CASSLVAGGVTDTQYF.